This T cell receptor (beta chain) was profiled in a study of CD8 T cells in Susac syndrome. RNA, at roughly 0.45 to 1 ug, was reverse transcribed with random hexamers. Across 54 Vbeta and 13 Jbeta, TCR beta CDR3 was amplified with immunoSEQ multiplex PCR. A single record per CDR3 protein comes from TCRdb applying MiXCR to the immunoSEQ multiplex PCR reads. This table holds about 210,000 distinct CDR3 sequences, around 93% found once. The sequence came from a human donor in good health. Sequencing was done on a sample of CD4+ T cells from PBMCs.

The CDR3 DNA reads TGTGCCAGCAGCTTGGCGATGAGAACCGACACCGGGGAGCTGTTTTTT. Its protein product is CASSLAMRTDTGELFF. The chain employs TRBV5-6 and TRBJ2-2; D not certain. The CDR3 is 16 residues long. Germline CDR1 reads SGHDT; CDR2 reads YYEEEE. The V end lost 0 bases, the J end lost 3 bases, and 12 bases lay between the germline ends. The complete variable domain, with remaining parts taken from reference TRBV5-6 and TRBJ2-2, reads DAGVTQSPTHLIKTRGQQVTLRCSPKSGHDTVSWYQQALGQGPQFIFQYYEEEERQRGNFPDRFSGHQFPNYSSELNVNALLLGDSALYLCASSLAMRTDTGELFFGEGSRLTVL.